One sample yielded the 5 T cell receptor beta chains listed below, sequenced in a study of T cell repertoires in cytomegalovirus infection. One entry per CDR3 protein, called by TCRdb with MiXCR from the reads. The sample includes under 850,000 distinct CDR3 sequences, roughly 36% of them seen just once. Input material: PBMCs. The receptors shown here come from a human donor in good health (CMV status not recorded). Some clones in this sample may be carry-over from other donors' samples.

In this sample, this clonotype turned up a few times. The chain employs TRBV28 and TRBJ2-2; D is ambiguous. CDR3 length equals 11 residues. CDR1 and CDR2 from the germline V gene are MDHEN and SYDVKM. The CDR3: CASTAFGELFF. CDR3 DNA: TGTGCATCTACAGCTTTCGGGGAGCTGTTTTTT.

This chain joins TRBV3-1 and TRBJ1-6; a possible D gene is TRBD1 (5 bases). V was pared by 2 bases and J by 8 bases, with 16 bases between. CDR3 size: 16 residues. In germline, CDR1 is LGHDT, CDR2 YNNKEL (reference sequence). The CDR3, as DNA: TGTGCCAGCAGCCAATTTTCTAAGGGGCGCGATTCACCCCTCCACTTT. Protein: CASSQFSKGRDSPLHF.

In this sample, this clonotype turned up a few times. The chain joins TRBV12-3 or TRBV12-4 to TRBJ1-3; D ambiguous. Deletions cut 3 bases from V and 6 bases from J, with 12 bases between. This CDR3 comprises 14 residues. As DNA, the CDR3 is TGTGCCAGCAGTTTTCCCCCGAGCGAAAACACCATATATTTT. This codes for CASSFPPSENTIYF.

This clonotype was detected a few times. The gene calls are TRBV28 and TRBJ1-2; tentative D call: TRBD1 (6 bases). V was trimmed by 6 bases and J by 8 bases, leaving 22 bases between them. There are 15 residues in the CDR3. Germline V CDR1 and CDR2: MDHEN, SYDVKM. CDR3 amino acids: CASRLGNPRGGGYTF. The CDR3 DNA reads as TGTGCCAGCAGACTTGGAAACCCCAGGGGAGGCGGCTACACCTTC.

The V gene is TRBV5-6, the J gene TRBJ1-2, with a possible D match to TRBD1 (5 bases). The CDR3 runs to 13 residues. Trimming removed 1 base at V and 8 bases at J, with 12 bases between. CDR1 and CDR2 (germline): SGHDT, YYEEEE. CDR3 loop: CASSLLGAEGYTF. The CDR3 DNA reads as TGTGCCAGCAGCTTGCTAGGGGCGGAAGGCTACACCTTC.